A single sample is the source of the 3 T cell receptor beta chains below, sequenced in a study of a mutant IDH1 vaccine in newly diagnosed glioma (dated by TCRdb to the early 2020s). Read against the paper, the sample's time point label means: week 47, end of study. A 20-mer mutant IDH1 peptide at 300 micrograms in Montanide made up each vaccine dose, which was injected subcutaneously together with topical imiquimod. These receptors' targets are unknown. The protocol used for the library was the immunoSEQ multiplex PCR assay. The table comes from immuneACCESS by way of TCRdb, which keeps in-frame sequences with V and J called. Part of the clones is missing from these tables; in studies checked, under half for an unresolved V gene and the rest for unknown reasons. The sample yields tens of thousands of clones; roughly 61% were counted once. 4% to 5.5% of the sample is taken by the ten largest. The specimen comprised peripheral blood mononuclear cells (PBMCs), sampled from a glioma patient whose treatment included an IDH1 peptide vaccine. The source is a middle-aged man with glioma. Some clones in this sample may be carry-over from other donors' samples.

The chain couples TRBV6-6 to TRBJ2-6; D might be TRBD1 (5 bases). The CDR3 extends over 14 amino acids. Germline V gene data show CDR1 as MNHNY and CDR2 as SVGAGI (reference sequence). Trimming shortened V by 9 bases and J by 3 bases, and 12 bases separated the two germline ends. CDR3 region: CASSIGVGANVLTF. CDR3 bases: TGTGCCAGTTCCATAGGGGTTGGGGCCAACGTCCTGACTTTC.

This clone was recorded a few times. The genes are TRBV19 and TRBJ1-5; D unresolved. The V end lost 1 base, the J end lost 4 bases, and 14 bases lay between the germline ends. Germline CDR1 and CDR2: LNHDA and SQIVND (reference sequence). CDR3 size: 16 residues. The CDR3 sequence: CASSIAASNLNQPQHF. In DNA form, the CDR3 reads TGTGCCAGTAGTATAGCGGCTAGCAACTTAAATCAGCCCCAGCATTTT.

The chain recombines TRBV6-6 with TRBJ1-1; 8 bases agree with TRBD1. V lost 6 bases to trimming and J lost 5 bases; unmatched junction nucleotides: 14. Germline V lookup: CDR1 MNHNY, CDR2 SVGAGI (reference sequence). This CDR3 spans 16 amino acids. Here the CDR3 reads CASRDRGSSRRTEAFF. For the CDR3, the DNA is TGTGCCAGCAGAGACAGGGGCAGTAGTAGAAGGACTGAAGCTTTCTTT.